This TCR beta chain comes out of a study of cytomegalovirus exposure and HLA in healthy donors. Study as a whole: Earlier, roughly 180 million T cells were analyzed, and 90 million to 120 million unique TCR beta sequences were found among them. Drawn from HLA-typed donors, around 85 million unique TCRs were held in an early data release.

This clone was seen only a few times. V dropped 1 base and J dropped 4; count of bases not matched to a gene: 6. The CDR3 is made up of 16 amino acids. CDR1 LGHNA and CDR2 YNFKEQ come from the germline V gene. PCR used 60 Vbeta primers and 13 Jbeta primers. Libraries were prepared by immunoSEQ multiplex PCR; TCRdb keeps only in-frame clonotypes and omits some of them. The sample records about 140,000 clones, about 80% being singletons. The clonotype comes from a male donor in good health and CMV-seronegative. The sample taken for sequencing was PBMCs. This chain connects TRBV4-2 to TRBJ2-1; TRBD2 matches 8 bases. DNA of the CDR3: TGTGCCAGCAGCCAAGTTATGGCGGGGGGTTACAATGAGCAGTTCTTC. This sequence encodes CASSQVMAGGYNEQFF.